This TCR beta chain is drawn from a study of blood T cell repertoires in COVID-19. This clone has just one count. This CDR3 is 15 amino acids long. Trimming cost V 4 bases and J 2 bases; bases outside gene matches: 4. The germline V gene has CDR1 MNHNY and CDR2 SVGAGI (reference sequence). Assay: immunoSEQ multiplex PCR; the TCRdb copy retains only in-frame clones and omits some. The sample has about 300,000 clones, roughly 83% seen once. This TCR was recovered from a woman in her fifties or sixties with acute or convalescent COVID-19. This sequence joins TRBV6-6 and TRBJ1-5, with 8 bases that match TRBD1. Sequenced sample: peripheral blood. The CDR3 reads CASSLAGGRNQPQHF. DNA for the CDR3: TGTGCCAGCAGTTTGGCAGGGGGCCGCAATCAGCCCCAGCATTTT.